This passage covers 18 T cell receptor beta chains from one sample sequenced in a study of T cell changes during pregnancy in multiple sclerosis. Repertoires were generated with immunoSEQ multiplex PCR, while TCRdb's copy carries only in-frame clones and drops some. The repertoire consists of 85,000 to 120,000 clones, with more than 80% occurring once and the leading ten covering over 1.5%. Sequencing used peripheral blood, obtained before pregnancy. The receptors derive from a female donor with multiple sclerosis, enrolled in a pregnancy study.

The chain has TRBV27 and TRBJ2-2, with 7 bases fitting TRBD2. Trimming removed 3 bases from V and 7 bases from J; junction bases left unmatched: 17. This CDR3 has 18 amino acids. Looked up from germline, CDR1 is MNHEY and CDR2 is SMNVEV (reference sequence). The chain's CDR3 is CASSLAFGGTTRGGELFF. The CDR3 nucleotides are TGTGCCAGCAGTTTGGCCTTCGGGGGGACCACCCGAGGCGGGGAGCTGTTTTTT.

This chain links TRBV6-1 with TRBJ1-2, with 8 bases lining up with TRBD1. Germline V lookup: CDR1 MNHNS, CDR2 SASEGT. The CDR3 is 14 amino acids. Trimming removed 5 bases from V and 3 bases from J; junction bases left unmatched: 5. The CDR3 sequence is CASSLETGDYGYTF. For the CDR3, the DNA is TGTGCCAGCAGTCTAGAGACAGGGGACTATGGCTACACCTTC.

This clone was detected only once. This rearrangement joins TRBV30 to TRBJ2-3; 9 bases agree with TRBD2. The CDR3 spans 15 residues. Germline V gene lookup returns CDR1 GTSNPN and CDR2 SVGIG (reference sequence). Trimming cost V 4 bases and J 2 bases; bases outside gene matches: 7. CDR3: CAWIWREGLTDTQYF. The CDR3 nucleotides are TGTGCCTGGATTTGGCGGGAGGGCCTCACAGATACGCAGTATTTT.

The V call is TRBV6-4, the J call TRBJ1-2, with 9 bases aligning to TRBD1. The CDR3 is made up of 17 amino acids. With V trimmed by 8 bases and J by 4 bases, 17 bases remained unmatched. Germline V gene data show CDR1 as MRHNA and CDR2 as SNTAGT. The CDR3 protein is CASVSTGTGHISYGYTF. DNA of the CDR3: TGTGCCAGCGTTTCGACCGGGACAGGGCACATCTCCTATGGCTACACCTTC.

The rearrangement links TRBV6-5 to TRBJ2-2; TRBD1 might be the D (5 bases). This CDR3 has 15 amino acids. Trimming took off 8 bases at V and 4 bases at J, with 17 bases between the two ends. The germline CDR1 and CDR2 sequences are MNHEY and SVGAGI. CDR3 sequence: CASHSLGQGTGELFF. The CDR3 DNA reads TGTGCCAGCCACTCCCTCGGGCAGGGCACCGGGGAGCTGTTTTTT.

This clone was observed once. This rearrangement joins TRBV2 to TRBJ2-1, with 9 bases fitting TRBD2. Per germline, CDR1 SNHLY and CDR2 FYNNEI. J gave up 9 bases and V 4 bases, and 7 bases lay outside the gene matches. The CDR3 length is 14 residues. This CDR3 reads CASSGAGGLSEQFF. CDR3 sequence (DNA): TGTGCCAGCAGTGGGGCGGGAGGGTTATCTGAGCAGTTCTTC.

A single count supports this clone. The V and J genes are TRBV28 and TRBJ2-7; the D gene is possibly TRBD1 (5 bases). The CDR3 loop spans 14 amino acids. V lost 1 base, J lost 1 base, and 8 bases lay in between. The germline CDR1 and CDR2 sequences are MDHEN and SYDVKM. The CDR3: CASSLYSGSYEQYF. CDR3 bases: TGTGCCAGCAGTTTATATTCAGGGTCCTACGAGCAGTACTTC. The entire variable domain, with the rest obtained from reference TRBV28 and TRBJ2-7, is as follows: DVKVTQSSRYLVKRTGEKVFLECVQDMDHENMFWYRQDPGLGLRLIYFSYDVKMKEKGDIPEGYSVSREKKERFSLILESASTNQTSMYLCASSLYSGSYEQYFGPGTRLTVT.

The genes are TRBV5-4 and TRBJ1-4, with TRBD1 matching over 8 bases. Germline lookup yields CDR1 SGHNT and CDR2 YYREEE (reference sequence). V dropped 5 bases and J dropped 9; count of bases not matched to a gene: 3. The CDR3 is 12 residues long. In DNA, the CDR3 is TGTGCCAGCAGTCGGGACAGGCAAAAACTGTTTTTT. It codes for CASSRDRQKLFF.

V gene TRBV19 combines with J gene TRBJ2-1; 9 nucleotides align to TRBD1. Germline V gene data show CDR1 as LNHDA and CDR2 as SQIVND (reference sequence). CDR3 length: 14 residues. Germline trimming cut 7 bases from V and 7 bases from J; bases unmatched to any gene: 8. The CDR3 sequence is CASTRTGVGNEQFF. The CDR3 DNA is TGTGCCAGTACCAGGACAGGGGTCGGTAATGAGCAGTTCTTC.

V is TRBV5-1 and J is TRBJ2-1, with a weak D call TRBD2 (7 bases). This CDR3 region has 16 residues. The germline V gene has CDR1 SGHRS and CDR2 YFSETQ. The V gene lost 2 bases and the J gene lost 9 bases, with 21 bases spanning the gap. The CDR3 reads CASSLDEAGARGEQFF. The CDR3 DNA follows: TGCGCCAGCAGCTTAGACGAGGCGGGGGCCCGAGGTGAGCAGTTCTTC.

The chain couples TRBV10-1 to TRBJ1-4, with 8 nucleotides matching TRBD1. Trimming removed 11 bases from V and 5 bases from J; junction bases left unmatched: 7. CDR3 length equals 13 residues. CDR1 WNHNN and CDR2 SYGVQD come from the germline V gene (reference sequence). The DNA for the CDR3 is TGCGCCCCCGGGGACAGGCCGAATGAAAAACTGTTTTTT. This translates into CAPGDRPNEKLFF.

V and J are TRBV5-1 and TRBJ1-1; 7 bases align to TRBD1. Germline trimming cut 4 bases from V and 4 bases from J; bases unmatched to any gene: 7. In germline, CDR1 is SGHRS, CDR2 YFSETQ. The length of the CDR3 is 14 residues. The CDR3 bases are TGCGCCAGCAGCCCCCTACAGGGGACCACTGAAGCTTTCTTT. Protein: CASSPLQGTTEAFF.

The rearrangement links TRBV12-5 to TRBJ2-7; D possibly corresponds to TRBD2 (5 bases). Trimming removed 2 bases at V and 3 bases at J, with 8 bases between. Germline values: CDR1 LGHNT, CDR2 FRNRAP. The CDR3 consists of 13 residues. In DNA, the CDR3 is TGTGCTAGTGGTTTGAAAGGGAGCTACGAGCAGTACTTC. Amino acid sequence: CASGLKGSYEQYF. The complete variable domain, with remaining parts taken from reference TRBV12-5 and TRBJ2-7, reads DARVTQTPRHKVTEMGQEVTMRCQPILGHNTVFWYRQTMMQGLELLAYFRNRAPLDDSGMPKDRFSAEMPDATLATLKIQPSEPRDSAVYFCASGLKGSYEQYFGPGTRLTVT.

The CDR3 loop is CASSRQGGTGELFF. The CDR3 DNA sequence: TGTGCCAGCTCCCGACAGGGCGGCACCGGGGAGCTGTTTTTT. The chain uses TRBV7-2 and TRBJ2-2, with 7 nucleotides matching TRBD1. V was pared by 8 bases and J by 4 bases, with 7 bases of the junction left unmatched. In germline, CDR1 is SGHTA, CDR2 FQGNSA. This CDR3 is 14 amino acids long.

The chain couples TRBV25-1 to TRBJ1-2; 8 bases fit TRBD1. The CDR3 is 17 amino acids. Unmatched junction bases numbered 16, after V lost 2 bases and J lost 8 bases. From germline, CDR1 is MGHDK and CDR2 SYGVNS. CDR3 in amino acids: CASSEIRTGGGLRGYTF. DNA of the CDR3: TGTGCCAGCAGTGAAATTCGAACAGGGGGGGGATTGCGAGGCTACACCTTC.

The V call is TRBV11-3, the J call TRBJ1-6; 7 bases line up with TRBD1. V trimming: 1 base; J trimming: 9 bases; junction bases outside the gene matches: 9. Germline CDR1 reads SGHNT; CDR2 reads YENEEA. There are 16 residues in the CDR3. The CDR3 region is CASSLGEGANSSPLHF. The CDR3 region has the DNA TGTGCCAGCAGCTTAGGAGAGGGGGCTAATAGTTCACCCCTCCACTTT.

The V gene is TRBV6-1, the J gene TRBJ2-5; 9 bases map to TRBD1. The V and J ends lost 3 bases and 4 bases, in that order; junction bases with no gene match: 6. The CDR3 consists of 15 residues. The germline gives CDR1 MNHNS, CDR2 SASEGT. The CDR3 reads CASSDRDRGRETQYF. CDR3 in DNA: TGTGCCAGCAGTGATCGTGACAGGGGGAGAGAGACCCAGTACTTC.

The rearrangement joins TRBV28 to TRBJ2-7; 8 nucleotides align to TRBD1. The J segment lost 7 bases and the V segment lost 6 bases, leaving 14 bases of the junction unmatched. Germline V gene sequence: CDR1 MDHEN, CDR2 SYDVKM. The CDR3 is made up of 15 amino acids. The CDR3 DNA reads TGTGCCAGCAGCCGGACAGGGAGATCCCTCTTAGAGCAGTACTTC. Amino acid sequence: CASSRTGRSLLEQYF.